This T cell receptor (beta chain) was profiled in a study of regulatory T cells in long-lasting Graves disease. Study information: Over 5 years of antithyroid drugs plus positive TSH receptor antibodies defined persistent Graves' disease.

This sample's time point: persistent/refractory GD, antithyroid drugs over 5 years with positive TRAb. After RNA was extracted from PBMCs, the TCR library was made from it. Study findings and constraints: Persistent disease favored TRBV28, TRBJ1-2 and TRBJ2-5. New patients shared about a thousand public clonotypes, fewer than the roughly 2,500 shared by persistent patients.

The sample holds many counts of this clonotype. Its specificity is not known. HTBI primers from iRepertoire and Arm-PCR of CDR3 regions yielded the TCR beta libraries. TCRdb analysed the multiplex PCR reads with MiXCR anew, one entry per CDR3 protein. The sample has roughly 400,000 distinct CDR3 sequences, under 25% seen once; the top ten hold roughly an eighth. Germline V gene data show CDR1 as SGHVS and CDR2 as FQNEAQ. The length of the CDR3 is 14 residues. With 8 bases removed from V and 2 bases from J, the gap between germline ends came to 13 bases. This sample comprised peripheral blood mononuclear cells (PBMCs), obtained when the disease was refractory, from a patient treated with antithyroid drugs. The V gene is TRBV7-8, the J gene TRBJ2-4; maybe TRBD2 (5 bases). This clonotype originated in a female donor with Graves disease. The CDR3 nucleotides are TGTGCCAGCGTCCCCGGGGTGACCAAAAACATTCAGTACTTC. It codes for CASVPGVTKNIQYF.